These 15 T cell receptor beta chains share one sample of origin, sequenced in a study of cytomegalovirus exposure and HLA in healthy donors. The PCR contained 60 Vbeta and 13 Jbeta primers. TCRdb's table, derived via immunoSEQ multiplex PCR, lists solely in-frame clones and lacks some. The sample lists approximately 160,000 clones; roughly 80% were seen once. The sequencing input was PBMCs. These receptors were obtained from a woman aged 18 to 35 in good health and CMV-seronegative.

This chain uses TRBV18 with TRBJ1-2; TRBD1 agrees at 7 bases. Trimming removed 3 bases from V and 6 bases from J; junction bases left unmatched: 7. Germline CDR1 KGHSH, CDR2 LQKENI. CDR3 length equals 14 residues. CDR3 coding DNA: TGTGCCAGCTCACCCTCGGCAGGGGGACATGGCTACACCTTC. Translated, it gives CASSPSAGGHGYTF. The variable domain in full, completed from reference TRBV18 and TRBJ1-2, reads NAGVMQNPRHLVRRRGQEARLRCSPMKGHSHVYWYRQLPEEGLKFMVYLQKENIIDESGMPKERFSAEFPKEGPSILRIQQVVRGDSAAYFCASSPSAGGHGYTFGSGTRLTVV.

The V and J genes are TRBV6-1 and TRBJ1-6, with TRBD1 matching over 7 bases. Trimming at V came to 7 bases and at J to 7 bases, leaving 10 bases not matched to a gene. Germline V gene sequence: CDR1 MNHNS, CDR2 SASEGT. The CDR3 covers 15 residues. The chain's CDR3 is CASTRQGRVNSPLHF. CDR3 in DNA: TGTGCCAGCACCCGACAGGGTCGGGTCAATTCACCCCTCCACTTT.

This clone has at least ten counts. The V and J genes are TRBV2 and TRBJ1-1; no firm D call. Deletions cut 0 bases from V and 2 bases from J, with 7 bases between. Germline lookup yields CDR1 SNHLY and CDR2 FYNNEI. The CDR3 extends over 14 amino acids. The DNA of the CDR3 is TGTGCCAGCAGTGAAGCGCGATACAACACTGAAGCTTTCTTT. Its protein is CASSEARYNTEAFF. The full variable domain, rest sourced from reference TRBV2 and TRBJ1-1, is EPEVTQTPSHQVTQMGQEVILRCVPISNHLYFYWYRQILGQKVEFLVSFYNNEISEKSEIFDDQFSVERPDGSNFTLKIRSTKLEDSAMYFCASSEARYNTEAFFGQGTRLTVV.

This chain joins TRBV28 and TRBJ1-4, with a possible D match to TRBD1 (5 bases). The germline V gene has CDR1 MDHEN and CDR2 SYDVKM. The CDR3 consists of 18 residues. The V and J ends lost 2 bases and 0 bases respectively, with 16 bases between them. CDR3 bases: TGTGCCAGCAGTTTACCGGCAGGGTTCGTTGCAACTAATGAAAAACTGTTTTTT. This codes for CASSLPAGFVATNEKLFF.

The chain couples TRBV5-1 to TRBJ1-3, with TRBD1 matching 9 bases. This CDR3 is 17 amino acids long. Per the germline V gene, CDR1 is SGHRS and CDR2 is YFSETQ. With 0 bases clipped from V and 1 base from J, the junction kept 5 bases outside the gene matches. The CDR3 DNA reads TGCGCCAGCAGCTTGGGGACAGGGGTCCGTTCTGGAAACACCATATATTTT. It specifies CASSLGTGVRSGNTIYF.

This clone appeared a few times. The chain employs TRBV7-2 and TRBJ1-2; 7 bases line up with TRBD1. CDR1 and CDR2 (germline): SGHTA, FQGNSA. The CDR3 consists of 15 residues. V shed 7 bases, J shed 4 bases, and the junction held 12 bases outside the gene matches. CDR3 nucleotide sequence: TGTGCCAGCACCGGACAGGCCCCTTCTCCCTATGGCTACACCTTC. This translates into CASTGQAPSPYGYTF.

The chain links TRBV27 to TRBJ1-4; D is unresolved. CDR1 is MNHEY, CDR2 SMNVEV, per germline (reference sequence). V was trimmed by 6 bases and J by 0 bases, leaving 8 bases between them. This CDR3 contains 14 residues. The CDR3 bases are TGTGCCAGCAGGATCGTAGCAACTAATGAAAAACTGTTTTTT. This translates into CASRIVATNEKLFF.

This sequence joins TRBV5-1 and TRBJ2-1; TRBD2 matches at 8 bases. The CDR3 sequence is 17 residues long. J was trimmed by 6 bases and V by 4 bases; bases with no gene match: 15. The germline V gene encodes CDR1 SGHRS and CDR2 YFSETQ. The chain's CDR3 is CASSPVGGVAGINEQFF. CDR3 nucleotide sequence: TGCGCCAGCAGCCCCGTAGGCGGAGTAGCGGGGATCAATGAGCAGTTCTTC.

The chain combines TRBV6-1 with TRBJ1-4; D is unresolved. The CDR3 length is 13 residues. V dropped 3 bases and J dropped 7 bases, with 9 bases sitting between them. In germline, CDR1 is MNHNS, CDR2 SASEGT. The chain's CDR3 is CASSERGREKLFF. The CDR3 coding sequence is TGTGCCAGCAGTGAGCGTGGGCGTGAAAAACTGTTTTTT.

This sequence joins TRBV19 and TRBJ2-7; D ambiguous. The V end lost 4 bases, the J end lost 3 bases, and 19 bases lay between the germline ends. CDR3 length: 16 amino acids. Per the germline V gene, CDR1 is LNHDA and CDR2 is SQIVND (reference sequence). CDR3 loop: CASSKTGYDNFYEQYF. DNA of the CDR3: TGTGCCAGTAGTAAAACCGGTTACGACAACTTCTACGAGCAGTACTTC.

The chain combines TRBV5-1 with TRBJ2-1; 8 nucleotides align to TRBD2. This CDR3 comprises 15 residues. Germline V lookup: CDR1 SGHRS, CDR2 YFSETQ. The V gene end was trimmed by 6 bases and the J gene end by 2 bases; junction bases not matched to a gene: 7. CDR3 DNA: TGCGCCAGCAACAGGGCGGGGGGAACCTACAATGAGCAGTTCTTC. Residues: CASNRAGGTYNEQFF.

This clone has ten or more counts. The V and J genes are TRBV15 and TRBJ2-1; D is perhaps TRBD2 (6 bases). Looked up from germline, CDR1 is LNHNV and CDR2 is YYDKDF (reference sequence). The CDR3 has 15 amino acids. The V and J ends lost 7 bases and 3 bases respectively, with 16 bases between them. The CDR3 protein is CATTSGGNRYNEQFF. The CDR3 coding sequence is TGTGCCACCACAAGCGGCGGGAACCGCTACAATGAGCAGTTCTTC.

The chain recombines TRBV10-3 with TRBJ2-7; 7 positions agree with TRBD2. The germline CDR1 and CDR2 sequences are ENHRY and SYGVKD. The V gene end was trimmed by 2 bases and the J gene end by 3 bases; junction bases not matched to a gene: 1. This CDR3 is 13 amino acids long. Here the CDR3 DNA reads TGTGCCATCAGTGAGGGGACTAACTACGAGCAGTACTTC. Its protein is CAISEGTNYEQYF.

This sequence joins TRBV19 and TRBJ2-1, with 8 bases lining up with TRBD2. V lost 8 bases, J lost 2 bases, and 8 bases stayed unmatched. This CDR3 region has 15 residues. CDR1 and CDR2 from the germline V gene are LNHDA and SQIVND (reference sequence). The CDR3: CASRDGTRAYNEQFF. CDR3 in DNA: TGTGCCAGTCGGGACGGGACTAGAGCCTACAATGAGCAGTTCTTC.

The rearrangement links TRBV5-6 to TRBJ2-1; weak D call: TRBD1 (6 bases). Germline V gene sequence: CDR1 SGHDT, CDR2 YYEEEE. The CDR3 length is 16 residues. Between the trimmed V and J ends, which lost 4 bases and 6 bases, there was a span of 20 bases. CDR3 loop: CASSGKTGSIANEQFF. The CDR3 DNA sequence: TGTGCCAGCAGCGGAAAGACAGGTTCTATCGCCAATGAGCAGTTCTTC.